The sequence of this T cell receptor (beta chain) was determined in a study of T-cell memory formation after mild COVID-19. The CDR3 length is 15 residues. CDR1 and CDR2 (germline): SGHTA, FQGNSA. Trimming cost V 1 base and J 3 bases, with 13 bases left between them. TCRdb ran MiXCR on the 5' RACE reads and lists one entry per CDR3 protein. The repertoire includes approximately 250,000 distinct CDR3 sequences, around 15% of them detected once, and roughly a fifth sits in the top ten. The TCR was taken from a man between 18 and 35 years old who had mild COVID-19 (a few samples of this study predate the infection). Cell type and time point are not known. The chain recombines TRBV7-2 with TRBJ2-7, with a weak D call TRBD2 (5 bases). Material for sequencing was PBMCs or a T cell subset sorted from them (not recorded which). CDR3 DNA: TGTGCCAGCAGCTTAGTTGAGGGAAGGGTCTACGAGCAGTACTTC. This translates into CASSLVEGRVYEQYF.